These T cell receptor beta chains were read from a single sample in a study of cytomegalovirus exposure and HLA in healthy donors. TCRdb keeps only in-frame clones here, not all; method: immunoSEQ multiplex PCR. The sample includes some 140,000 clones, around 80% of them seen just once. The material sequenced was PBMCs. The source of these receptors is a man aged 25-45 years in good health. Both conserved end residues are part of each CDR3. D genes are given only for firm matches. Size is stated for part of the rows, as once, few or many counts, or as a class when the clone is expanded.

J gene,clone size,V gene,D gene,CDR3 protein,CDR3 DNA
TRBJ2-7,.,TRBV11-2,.,CASSRDPRELYEQYF,TGTGCCAGCAGTCGGGACCCCCGGGAGCTCTACGAGCAGTACTTC
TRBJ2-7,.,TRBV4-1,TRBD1,CASSQDPPSGQGSSYEQYF,TGCGCCAGCAGCCAAGATCCCCCCTCGGGACAGGGAAGCTCCTACGAGCAGTACTTC
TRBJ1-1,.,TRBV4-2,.,CASSQDLGEAFF,TGTGCCAGCAGCCAAGACCTCGGGGAGGCTTTCTTT
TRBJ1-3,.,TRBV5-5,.,CASSLEIYSGNTIYF,TGTGCCAGCAGCTTGGAAATCTACTCTGGAAACACCATATATTTT
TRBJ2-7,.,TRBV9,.,CASSEGGLGYEQYF,TGTGCCAGCAGCGAAGGAGGCTTGGGTTACGAGCAGTACTTC
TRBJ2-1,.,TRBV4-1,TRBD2,CASSQGSARLAGGGEQFF,TGCGCCAGCAGCCAAGGGTCTGCGCGACTAGCGGGAGGAGGTGAGCAGTTCTTC
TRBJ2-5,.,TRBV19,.,CASSTLLGGETQYF,TGTGCCAGTAGTACCCTCCTTGGGGGGGAGACCCAGTACTTC
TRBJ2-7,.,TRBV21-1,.,CASSKRSNSRFPGTSVYEQYF,TGTGCCAGCAGCAAACGGTCCAACTCGAGGTTTCCCGGGACTAGCGTTTACGAGCAGTACTTC
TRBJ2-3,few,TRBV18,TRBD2,CASSNPSGRPDTQYF,TGTGCCAGCTCGAACCCTAGCGGGAGACCAGATACGCAGTATTTT
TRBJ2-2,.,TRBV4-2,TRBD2,CASSQGEGRFTGELFF,TGTGCCAGCAGCCAAGGGGAGGGGCGGTTCACCGGGGAGCTGTTTTTT
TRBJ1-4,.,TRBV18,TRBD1,CASSPQQGELFF,TGTGCCAGCTCACCACAGCAGGGGGAACTGTTTTTT
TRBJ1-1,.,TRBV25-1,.,CASSELAGADLSTEAFF,TGTGCCAGCAGTGAATTGGCAGGGGCCGACCTGAGCACTGAAGCTTTCTTT
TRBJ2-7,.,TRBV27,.,CASSLGASSDEQYF,TGTGCCAGCAGTTTAGGTGCTAGCTCGGACGAGCAGTACTTC
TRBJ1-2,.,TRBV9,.,CASSVGADPYGYTF,TGTGCCAGCAGCGTAGGGGCAGATCCATATGGCTACACCTTC
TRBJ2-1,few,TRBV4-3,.,CASSQNQVPYSEQFF,TGCGCCAGCAGCCAAAACCAGGTTCCCTACAGTGAGCAGTTCTTC
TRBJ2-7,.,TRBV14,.,CASSQEWRDSRGREQYF,TGTGCCAGCAGCCAAGAATGGAGGGACAGCCGGGGCCGCGAGCAGTACTTC
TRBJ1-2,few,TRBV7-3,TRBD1,CASSQTGGDGYTF,TGTGCCAGCAGCCAAACAGGGGGCGATGGCTACACCTTC
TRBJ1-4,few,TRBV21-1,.,CASSRMAPSPGRSGWNEKLFF,TGTGCCAGCAGCCGCATGGCCCCATCCCCAGGGAGGTCAGGGTGGAATGAAAAACTGTTTTTT
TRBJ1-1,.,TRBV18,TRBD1,CASSPWDSEAFF,TGTGCCAGCTCACCATGGGACAGCGAAGCTTTCTTT
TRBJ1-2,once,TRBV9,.,CASSLDRQDGYTF,TGTGCCAGCAGCCTCGACAGGCAAGATGGCTACACCTTC
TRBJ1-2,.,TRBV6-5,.,CASSYSTQYGYTF,TGTGCCAGCAGTTACTCGACTCAGTATGGCTACACCTTC
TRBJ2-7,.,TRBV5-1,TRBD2,CASSFASGMTSSYEQYF,TGCGCCAGCAGCTTCGCTAGCGGGATGACGAGCTCCTACGAGCAGTACTTC
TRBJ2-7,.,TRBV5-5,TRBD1,CASSWGQGNPRGEQYF,TGTGCCAGCAGCTGGGGACAGGGGAATCCTCGTGGCGAGCAGTACTTC
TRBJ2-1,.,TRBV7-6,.,CASSSPPGTNYNEQFF,TGTGCCAGCAGCTCCCCCCCAGGGACAAATTACAATGAGCAGTTCTTC
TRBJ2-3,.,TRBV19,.,CASSTGGRTRDTQYF,TGTGCCAGTAGTACCGGGGGACGGACAAGAGATACGCAGTATTTT
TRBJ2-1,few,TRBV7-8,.,CASSKLGGAKYNEQFF,TGTGCCAGCAGCAAACTTGGGGGGGCGAAGTACAATGAGCAGTTCTTC
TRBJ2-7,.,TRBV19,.,CASSRGLSSYEQYF,TGTGCCAGTAGTAGAGGATTAAGCTCCTACGAGCAGTACTTC
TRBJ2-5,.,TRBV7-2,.,CASSAGLRGETQYF,TGTGCCAGCAGCGCAGGGTTAAGAGGAGAGACCCAGTACTTC
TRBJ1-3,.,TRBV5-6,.,CASSYRTATGYF,TGTGCCAGCAGCTACAGGACGGCTACCGGATATTTT
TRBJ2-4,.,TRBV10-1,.,CASSLTLTVLYF,TGCGCCAGCAGCCTTACGCTGACAGTACTCTACTTC
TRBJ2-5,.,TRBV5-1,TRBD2,CASSSGGAQTTETQYF,TGCGCCAGCAGCTCGGGGGGGGCACAGACCACGGAGACCCAGTACTTC
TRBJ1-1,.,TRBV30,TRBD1,CAWSVTGGRNTEAFF,TGTGCCTGGAGTGTAACAGGGGGCCGGAACACTGAAGCTTTCTTT
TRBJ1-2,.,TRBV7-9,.,CASRSLQHVYGYTF,TGTGCCAGCAGGAGTTTACAGCACGTATATGGCTACACCTTC
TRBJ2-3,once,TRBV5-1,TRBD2,CASSALADSTDTQYF,TGCGCCAGCAGCGCGCTAGCGGATAGCACAGATACGCAGTATTTT
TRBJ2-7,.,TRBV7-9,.,CASSLQGEQYF,TGTGCCAGCAGCTTACAGGGCGAGCAGTACTTC
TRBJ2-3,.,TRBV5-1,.,CASSLGGRWRVTDTQYF,TGCGCCAGCAGCTTGGGGGGTAGGTGGAGGGTCACAGATACGCAGTATTTT
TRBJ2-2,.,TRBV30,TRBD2,CAWSVPRGRSTGELFF,TGTGCCTGGAGTGTACCCCGCGGGAGGAGCACCGGGGAGCTGTTTTTT
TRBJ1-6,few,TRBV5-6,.,CASSLYSSPLHF,TGTGCCAGCAGCTTGTATTCTTCACCCCTCCACTTT
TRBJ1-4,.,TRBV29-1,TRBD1,CSVGGGQGGEKLFF,TGCAGCGTTGGGGGGGGACAGGGAGGCGAAAAACTGTTTTTT
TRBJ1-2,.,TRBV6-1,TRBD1,CASSPMWGQGYGYTF,TGTGCCAGCAGCCCCATGTGGGGACAGGGCTATGGCTACACCTTC
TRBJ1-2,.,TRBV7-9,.,CASSAWGGYGYTF,TGTGCCAGCAGCGCCTGGGGGGGCTATGGCTACACCTTC
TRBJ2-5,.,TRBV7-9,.,CASSLAGEVETQYF,TGTGCCAGCAGCTTAGCGGGAGAAGTAGAGACCCAGTACTTC
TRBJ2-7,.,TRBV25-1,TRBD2,CASSAPTGRSLGEQYF,TGTGCCAGCAGCGCGCCCACCGGGAGGTCCTTGGGAGAGCAGTACTTC
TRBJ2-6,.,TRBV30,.,CAFLKGVSGANVLTF,TGTGCCTTCCTGAAGGGGGTCTCTGGGGCCAACGTCCTGACTTTC
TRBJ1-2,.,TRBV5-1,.,CASSPGGDGYTF,TGCGCCAGCAGCCCCGGGGGGGATGGCTACACCTTC
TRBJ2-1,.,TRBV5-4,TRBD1,CASIGTGRGNEQFF,TGTGCCAGCATTGGGACAGGGCGAGGTAATGAGCAGTTCTTC
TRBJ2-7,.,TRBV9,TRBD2,CASSLGGSTYEQYF,TGTGCCAGCAGCTTGGGCGGGAGTACCTACGAGCAGTACTTC
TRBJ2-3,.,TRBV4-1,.,CASSQGVIGIGSADTQYF,TGCGCCAGCAGCCAAGGGGTGATAGGCATAGGCAGCGCAGATACGCAGTATTTT
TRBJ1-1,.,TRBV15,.,CATSRLQGGTEAFF,TGTGCCACCAGCAGATTACAGGGTGGCACTGAAGCTTTCTTT
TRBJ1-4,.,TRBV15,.,CATSRDARSFRRANEKLFF,TGTGCCACCAGCAGAGACGCGAGGTCCTTTCGGAGGGCTAATGAAAAACTGTTTTTT
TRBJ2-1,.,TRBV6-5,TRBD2,CASSYQGTSGYNEQFF,TGTGCCAGCAGTTACCAAGGGACTAGCGGTTACAATGAGCAGTTCTTC
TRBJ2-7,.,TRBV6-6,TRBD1,CASSHRDRVYEQYF,TGTGCCAGCAGCCACCGGGACAGGGTCTACGAGCAGTACTTC
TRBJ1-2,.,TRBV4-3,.,CASSQEAGPYGYTF,TGCGCCAGCAGCCAAGAAGCGGGGCCCTATGGCTACACCTTC
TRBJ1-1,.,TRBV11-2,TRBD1,CASSLGGTGVNTEAFF,TGTGCCAGCAGCCTCGGAGGGACAGGGGTTAACACTGAAGCTTTCTTT
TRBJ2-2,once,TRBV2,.,CASIRETRGGELFF,TGTGCCAGCATAAGAGAGACTAGAGGCGGGGAGCTGTTTTTT